This T cell receptor beta chain stems from a study of shared clonotypes between healthy human individuals. Here immunoSEQ multiplex PCR was the method, and the copy in TCRdb shows in-frame clones only, minus some. The data show some 2,000,000 clones, almost 96% seen once. The V segment lost 10 bases and the J segment 6 bases; nucleotides outside the gene matches: 11. CDR1 MNHNS and CDR2 SASEGT come from the germline V gene. This CDR3 comprises 14 residues. The count of this clone is one. Sequenced: naive CD4+ T cells sorted from blood. Subset noted: CD45RA+ positively selected. The chain combines TRBV6-1 with TRBJ1-4; 7 positions agree with TRBD1. This TCR came from a man between 18 and 29 years old in good health. CDR3 protein: CAINLDRAHEKLFF. In DNA form, the CDR3 reads TGTGCCATCAACCTCGACAGGGCACATGAAAAACTGTTTTTT.